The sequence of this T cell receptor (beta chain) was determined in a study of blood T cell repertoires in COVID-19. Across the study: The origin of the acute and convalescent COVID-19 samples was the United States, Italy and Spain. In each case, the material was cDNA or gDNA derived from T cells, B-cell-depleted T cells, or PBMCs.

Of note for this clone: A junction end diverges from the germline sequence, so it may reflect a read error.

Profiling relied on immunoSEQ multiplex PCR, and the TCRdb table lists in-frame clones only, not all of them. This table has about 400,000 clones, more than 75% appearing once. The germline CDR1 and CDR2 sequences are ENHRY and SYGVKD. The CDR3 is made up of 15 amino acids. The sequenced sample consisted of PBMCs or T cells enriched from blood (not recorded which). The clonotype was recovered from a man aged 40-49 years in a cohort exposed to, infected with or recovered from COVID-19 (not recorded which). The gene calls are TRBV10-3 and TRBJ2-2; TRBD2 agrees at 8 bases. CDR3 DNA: TGTGCCACCAGTCCGGGACTAGGAAACACCGGGGAGCTGTTTTTT. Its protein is CATSPGLGNTGELFF.